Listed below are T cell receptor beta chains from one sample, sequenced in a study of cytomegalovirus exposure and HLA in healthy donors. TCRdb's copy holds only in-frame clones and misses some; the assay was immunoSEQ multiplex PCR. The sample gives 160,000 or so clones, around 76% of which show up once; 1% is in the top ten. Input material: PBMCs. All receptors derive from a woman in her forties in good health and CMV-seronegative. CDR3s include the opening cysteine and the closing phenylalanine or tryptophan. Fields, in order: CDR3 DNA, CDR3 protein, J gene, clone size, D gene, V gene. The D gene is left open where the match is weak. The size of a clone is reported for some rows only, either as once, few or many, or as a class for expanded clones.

TGTGCCTGGAGCCCCTCCCGAACAGGGGGGACTAATGAAAAACTGTTTTTT,CAWSPSRTGGTNEKLFF,TRBJ1-4,.,TRBD1,TRBV30
TGTGCCAGCAGTCGCAGGGGGGTGAACACTGAAGCTTTCTTT,CASSRRGVNTEAFF,TRBJ1-1,.,TRBD1,TRBV27
TGTGCTAGCAGCTTGCGGGAGGGCCTGATCGAGCAGTTCTTC,CASSLREGLIEQFF,TRBJ2-1,.,TRBD2,TRBV7-7
TGTGCCAGCAGCGCACAAGACAGCTCCTACAATGAGCAGTTCTTC,CASSAQDSSYNEQFF,TRBJ2-1,.,.,TRBV7-9
TGTGCCAGTAGTCTCGAGGGCTACTCTGGGGTCAACGTCCTGACTTTC,CASSLEGYSGVNVLTF,TRBJ2-6,.,.,TRBV19
TGTGCCAGCAGTGGGACAGGGGCCTACGAGCAGTACTTC,CASSGTGAYEQYF,TRBJ2-7,.,TRBD1,TRBV2
TGTGCCAGCAGCTTGCGGGGTGAAGCTTTCTTT,CASSLRGEAFF,TRBJ1-1,.,.,TRBV5-6
TGTGCCAGCAGCACTCAGGGATTGTACGGAAACACCATATATTTT,CASSTQGLYGNTIYF,TRBJ1-3,.,.,TRBV28
TGTGCCAGCAGTGAAGCTTTACGGGGAACTGAAGCTTTCTTT,CASSEALRGTEAFF,TRBJ1-1,.,.,TRBV2
TGTGCCAGCAGTTACTCGATCGACAGGGATGAAAAACTGTTTTTT,CASSYSIDRDEKLFF,TRBJ1-4,.,TRBD1,TRBV6-6
TGCGCCAGCAGCTCGGGAGAGCGCGCTGCCTACAATGAGCAGTTCTTC,CASSSGERAAYNEQFF,TRBJ2-1,.,.,TRBV5-1
TGTGCCAGCAGGGACGGACAGGGGGAAAACACTGAAGCTTTCTTT,CASRDGQGENTEAFF,TRBJ1-1,once,TRBD1,TRBV6-1
TGTGCCAGCAGCAGGGTAGCGGGGAACACCGGGGAGCTGTTTTTT,CASSRVAGNTGELFF,TRBJ2-2,.,TRBD2,TRBV6-5
TGCGCCAGCAGCCAAGATCGGACAGCTAACAATGAGCAGTTCTTC,CASSQDRTANNEQFF,TRBJ2-1,.,.,TRBV4-1
TGCAGCGGCGGAAATAACTATGGCTACACCTTC,CSGGNNYGYTF,TRBJ1-2,.,.,TRBV29-1
TGTGCCTGGAGTGTACTGGGGCAGGAAGCTTTCTTT,CAWSVLGQEAFF,TRBJ1-1,few,.,TRBV30
TGTGCCAGCAGCGCTCGAGATACGCAGTATTTT,CASSARDTQYF,TRBJ2-3,.,.,TRBV9
TGCGCCAGCAGCGGGCCGAACACCGGGGAGCTGTTTTTT,CASSGPNTGELFF,TRBJ2-2,.,.,TRBV5-1
TGTGCCAGTAGTATCCAGATTACCGGCGCGGTGGTGGATACGCAGTATTTT,CASSIQITGAVVDTQYF,TRBJ2-3,.,.,TRBV19
TGCAGCGCCGGACTAGCGGGTCAGGAGACCCAGTACTTC,CSAGLAGQETQYF,TRBJ2-5,.,TRBD2,TRBV29-1
TGTGCCAGCTCACCAAATTACAGCGGAGACACTGAAGCTTTCTTT,CASSPNYSGDTEAFF,TRBJ1-1,.,.,TRBV18
TGTGCCAGCAGTTTATTAGTAGCGCCGGATACGCAGTATTTT,CASSLLVAPDTQYF,TRBJ2-3,.,.,TRBV27
TGCAGCGTTGAATATCGCGGGAGTCCCCCTGAGCAGTTCTTC,CSVEYRGSPPEQFF,TRBJ2-1,.,TRBD2,TRBV29-1
TGTGCCAGTAGTCCACAGGTGACAGCAACTACAGATACGCAGTATTTT,CASSPQVTATTDTQYF,TRBJ2-3,.,.,TRBV19
TGCAGCGTTACCGGACTCGACACCTACGAGCAGTACTTC,CSVTGLDTYEQYF,TRBJ2-7,.,.,TRBV29-1
TGCGCCAGCAGCTTGGGACAGGGGGATGATGAGCAGTTCTTC,CASSLGQGDDEQFF,TRBJ2-1,.,TRBD1,TRBV5-1
TGCAGCGTTGAGTACAGGGAATCGGCTGGAAACACCATATATTTT,CSVEYRESAGNTIYF,TRBJ1-3,few,.,TRBV29-1
TGTGCCAGCAGCTTAGACGGAAAGCGGGAGAACGAGCAGTACTTC,CASSLDGKRENEQYF,TRBJ2-7,few,TRBD2,TRBV7-2
TGTGCCAGCAGTCCCGGGACTCAGAGGGTCAATGAGCAGTTCTTC,CASSPGTQRVNEQFF,TRBJ2-1,.,.,TRBV28
TGCGCCAGCAACCTGGGAGGGGCCACCGGGGAGCTGTTTTTT,CASNLGGATGELFF,TRBJ2-2,.,TRBD2,TRBV5-1
TGCGCCAGCAGCTTGGGACAGGGGCGCACTGAAGCTTTCTTT,CASSLGQGRTEAFF,TRBJ1-1,once,TRBD1,TRBV5-1
TGTGCCAGCAGCTTGTCAGGGGGGAGCAATCAGCCCCAGCATTTT,CASSLSGGSNQPQHF,TRBJ1-5,few,TRBD1,TRBV6-5
TGTGCCAGCAGTGCGGACAGGGGGACCTACGAGCAGTACTTC,CASSADRGTYEQYF,TRBJ2-7,.,TRBD1,TRBV6-1
TGTGCCAGTAGTATGCGGCGGGAGGGCACAGATACGCAGTATTTT,CASSMRREGTDTQYF,TRBJ2-3,.,TRBD2,TRBV19
TGTGCCAGCAGCTTATCTGGGTTTCTAGCGGGAGAGGAGCAGTTCTTC,CASSLSGFLAGEEQFF,TRBJ2-1,.,TRBD2,TRBV7-8
TGTGCCAGCAGTTCGACTAGCGGATACAATGAGCAGTTCTTC,CASSSTSGYNEQFF,TRBJ2-1,.,TRBD2,TRBV2
TGCGCCAGCAGATTAGCGGGAGTTGTGATCGGGGAGCTGTTTTTT,CASRLAGVVIGELFF,TRBJ2-2,.,TRBD2,TRBV5-1